Shown below are 16 T cell receptor beta chains from a single sample sequenced in a study of blood T cells in healthy people across ages. A second 7 to 11 cycle PCR used barcoded and J-beta primers. Via MiXCR, TCRdb re-called the 5' RACE reads, giving one row per CDR3 protein. The sample has around 850,000 distinct CDR3 sequences; about 37% are singletons. The sequenced sample consisted of blood. The receptors come from a young man in good health.

About this clonotype: Mismatch with germline at one junction end may stem from a read error. The rearrangement uses TRBV25-1 and TRBJ2-4, with a possible D match to TRBD1 (6 bases). The assigned J gene may be wrong: the sequence end matches TRBJ2-5 better. Per the germline V gene, CDR1 is MGHDK and CDR2 is SYGVNS. The CDR3 totals 16 residues. The CDR3 loop reads CAGSEYRQGLRETQYF. Here the CDR3 DNA reads TGTGCCGGCAGTGAATATCGGCAGGGGCTTAGAGAGACCCAGTACTTC.

The chain carries TRBV4-2 and TRBJ2-7; maybe TRBD1 (5 bases). V dropped 2 bases and J dropped 7 bases, with 21 bases sitting between them. The CDR3 is 16 amino acids. CDR1 LGHNA and CDR2 YNFKEQ come from the germline V gene. CDR3 loop: CASSQFQGMSYEEQYF. The CDR3 DNA follows: TGTGCCAGCAGCCAATTCCAGGGTATGAGTTACGAGGAGCAGTACTTC.

The V gene is TRBV6-2 or TRBV6-3, the J gene TRBJ1-5, with no clear D. Germline-derived CDR1 and CDR2 are MNHEY and SVGEGT. Trimming removed 2 bases at V and 0 bases at J, with 14 bases between. The CDR3 length is 17 residues. CDR3 in amino acids: CASSYPLGSYSNQPQHF. The CDR3 region has the DNA TGTGCCAGCAGTTACCCGCTGGGCTCTTATAGCAATCAGCCCCAGCATTTT.

This clonotype was recorded many times. The rearrangement uses TRBV12-3 or TRBV12-4 and TRBJ2-3, with a weak D call TRBD1 (6 bases). The CDR3 contains 12 residues. V was trimmed by 5 bases and J by 6 bases, leaving 9 bases between them. In DNA form, the CDR3 reads TGTGCCAGCAGTCAAGACAGGGATACGCAGTATTTT. The encoded protein is CASSQDRDTQYF.

The chain couples TRBV12-3 or TRBV12-4 to TRBJ1-1; no firm D call. The CDR3 is 14 amino acids. V shed 4 bases and J shed 0 bases, with 9 bases lying between them. The CDR3: CASSYDGMNTEAFF. The DNA for the CDR3 is TGTGCCAGCAGTTACGACGGCATGAACACTGAAGCTTTCTTT.

This clonotype was detected only a few times. V is TRBV10-3 and J is TRBJ2-2, with TRBD2 matching over 7 bases. V dropped 4 bases and J dropped 6; count of bases not matched to a gene: 8. CDR3 length: 15 residues. Germline V gives CDR1 ENHRY, CDR2 SYGVKD. For the CDR3, the DNA is TGTGCCATCAGTGGGGAGACTAGCTACGCCGGGGAGCTGTTTTTT. Amino acid sequence: CAISGETSYAGELFF.

The chain joins TRBV20-1 to TRBJ1-5, with D perhaps matching TRBD1 (5 bases). CDR3 length equals 16 residues. The V gene's germline CDR1 is DFQATT and CDR2 SNEGSKA (reference sequence). The ends were cut back, 0 bases at V and 4 bases at J, with 16 bases in the middle. CDR3 bases: TGCAGTGCTAGAGATCTGGCACGGGGGGATAATCAGCCCCAGCATTTT. Translated: CSARDLARGDNQPQHF.

The chain employs TRBV29-1 and TRBJ1-2, with TRBD1 identical over 7 bases. This CDR3 region has 17 residues. With V trimmed by 6 bases and J by 0 bases, 16 bases remained unmatched. CDR1 is SQVTM and CDR2 is ANQGSEA in the germline V gene. The CDR3 coding sequence is TGCAGCGTGCCGACAGGGAGAGGGAACATTCCTAACTATGGCTACACCTTC. It codes for CSVPTGRGNIPNYGYTF.

The chain recombines TRBV7-2 with TRBJ1-4; TRBD1 matches at 8 bases. The trim removed 1 base at V and 13 bases at J, leaving 8 bases unmatched. The CDR3 spans 14 residues. Germline CDR1 and CDR2: SGHTA and FQGNSA. CDR3 sequence: CASSLGQGPRTLFF. CDR3 nucleotides: TGTGCCAGCAGCTTAGGACAGGGGCCGAGAACACTGTTTTTT.

The rearrangement uses TRBV4-1 and TRBJ2-5, with TRBD2 as a possible D gene (5 bases). The V and J ends lost 0 bases and 0 bases respectively, with 14 bases between them. The CDR3 is 17 amino acids. Looked up from germline, CDR1 is MGHRA and CDR2 is YSYEKL. The CDR3 sequence is CASSQDSGFPDQETQYF. Written as DNA, the CDR3 is TGCGCCAGCAGCCAAGATTCGGGGTTCCCGGACCAAGAGACCCAGTACTTC.

This clonotype showed up many times. The chain combines TRBV7-2 with TRBJ2-3; D unclear. Per germline, CDR1 SGHTA and CDR2 FQGNSA. Trimming removed 2 bases at V and 2 bases at J, with 8 bases between. The length of the CDR3 is 14 residues. CDR3 in DNA: TGTGCCAGCAGCTTAAGTCGGGCCACAGATACGCAGTATTTT. Translated: CASSLSRATDTQYF.

This chain joins TRBV2 and TRBJ2-7; no firm D call. The CDR3 is made up of 13 amino acids. The germline V gene has CDR1 SNHLY and CDR2 FYNNEI. V gave up 8 bases and J gave up 0 bases, with 11 bases separating them. CDR3 loop: CASGSTSSYEQYF. The DNA for the CDR3 is TGTGCCAGCGGTTCGACAAGCTCCTACGAGCAGTACTTC.

DNA for the CDR3: TGCAGTGCTAGAGTCGCAGATAACTATGGCTACACCTTC. Residues: CSARVADNYGYTF. The V gene is TRBV20-1, the J gene TRBJ1-2; D is uncertain. This CDR3 has 13 residues. CDR1 DFQATT and CDR2 SNEGSKA come from the germline V gene (reference sequence). Trimming stripped 1 base from V and 1 base from J, with 7 bases between.

The rearrangement joins TRBV3-1 to TRBJ2-7, with 9 bases fitting TRBD1. The J call may be mistaken, given a closer DNA end match to TRBJ2-5. The CDR3 extends over 13 amino acids. Germline CDR1 is LGHDT and CDR2 is YNNKEL (reference sequence). CDR3 protein: CASARDRDETQYF. For the CDR3, the DNA is TGTGCCAGCGCCAGGGACAGGGACGAGACCCAGTACTTC.

This clonotype has just a few counts. As DNA, the CDR3 is TGTGCCAGCAGCTTAGTTTTGGGGGGCCAAGAGACCCAGTACTTC. It translates to CASSLVLGGQETQYF. The gene calls are TRBV7-8 and TRBJ2-5; a possible D gene is TRBD2 (6 bases). The CDR3 length is 15 residues. CDR1 is SGHVS, CDR2 FQNEAQ, per germline. V was pared by 1 base and J by 1 base, with 10 bases between. Together with reference TRBV7-8 and TRBJ2-5, the CDR3 gives the full variable domain: GAGVSQSPRYKVAKRGQDVALRCDPISGHVSLFWYQQALGQGPEFLTYFQNEAQLDKSGLPSDRFFAERPEGSVSTLKIQRTQQEDSAVYLCASSLVLGGQETQYFGPGTRLLVL.

This clonotype was counted a few times. V and J are TRBV7-9 and TRBJ1-1; D gene ambiguous. Trimming stripped 1 base from V and 6 bases from J, with 12 bases between. Germline V lookup: CDR1 SEHNR, CDR2 FQNEAQ (reference sequence). The CDR3 consists of 14 residues. As DNA, the CDR3 is TGTGCCAGCAGCTTAGGTGGCCTCCCAGCTGAAGCTTTCTTT. It codes for CASSLGGLPAEAFF.